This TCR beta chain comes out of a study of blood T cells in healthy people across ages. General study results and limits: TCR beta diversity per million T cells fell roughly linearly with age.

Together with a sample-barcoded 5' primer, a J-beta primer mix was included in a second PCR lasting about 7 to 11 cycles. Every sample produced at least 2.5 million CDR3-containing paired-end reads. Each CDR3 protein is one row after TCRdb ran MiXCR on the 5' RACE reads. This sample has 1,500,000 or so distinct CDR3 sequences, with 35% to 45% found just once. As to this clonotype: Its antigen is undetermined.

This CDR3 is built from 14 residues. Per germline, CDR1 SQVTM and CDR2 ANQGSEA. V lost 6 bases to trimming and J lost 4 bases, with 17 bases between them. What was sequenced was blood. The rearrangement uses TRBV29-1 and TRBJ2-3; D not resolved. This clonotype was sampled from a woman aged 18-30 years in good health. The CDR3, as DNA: TGCAGCGTGCGGAGTCCCCCCGAGGCAGATACGCAGTATTTT. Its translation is CSVRSPPEADTQYF.